These 18 T cell receptor beta chains were sequenced from one sample in a study of shared clonotypes between healthy human individuals. Data came from immunoSEQ multiplex PCR; TCRdb stores just in-frame clones and leaves some out. The profile shows approximately 980,000 clones, less than 85% of them singletons. The sequenced sample was memory CD4+ T cells sorted from blood. Subset indicated: CD45RA-negative fraction. Every receptor here comes from a man younger than 35 in good health.

The chain links TRBV5-1 to TRBJ2-5; either TRBD1 or TRBD2 may fit D (6 bases each). The CDR3 extends over 13 amino acids. The germline V and J ends were trimmed by 3 bases and 7 bases, with 13 bases remaining between them. Germline V gives CDR1 SGHRS, CDR2 YFSETQ. The CDR3 protein is CASSSGGGGTQYF. In nucleotides, the CDR3 is TGCGCCAGCAGCTCCGGGGGCGGAGGGACCCAGTACTTC.

The V and J genes are TRBV6-6 and TRBJ2-3; no firm D call. V lost 5 bases to trimming and J lost 8 bases, with 20 bases between them. Germline loops: CDR1 MNHNY, CDR2 SVGAGI (reference sequence). CDR3 length equals 15 residues. CDR3 sequence (DNA): TGTGCCAGCAGTGACCTGACGGGTCCTTCGGCTACGCAGTATTTT. It is translated as CASSDLTGPSATQYF.

J is TRBJ2-7 and V is TRBV11-2; TRBD2 matches at 10 bases. J lost 3 bases, V lost 4 bases, and 6 bases had no gene match. The CDR3 is made up of 15 amino acids. Germline-derived CDR1 and CDR2 are SGHAT and FQNNGV. CDR3 nucleotide sequence: TGTGCCAGCAGCTCGGGACTAGCGTTGTTCTACGAGCAGTACTTC. It translates to CASSSGLALFYEQYF.

The chain recombines TRBV18 with TRBJ2-1; TRBD2 might be the D (6 bases). This CDR3 is 16 amino acids long. V was shortened by 3 bases and J by 4 bases, with 16 bases between the two germline ends. Germline CDR1 and CDR2: KGHSH and LQKENI. DNA of the CDR3: TGTGCCAGCTCACCGGGGTTGGCGGGGTTTTACAATGAGCAGTTCTTC. As protein: CASSPGLAGFYNEQFF.

V usage is TRBV28 and J usage is TRBJ2-1; 13 positions match TRBD2. V lost 6 bases and J lost 4; bases outside the gene matches: 0. Germline values: CDR1 MDHEN, CDR2 SYDVKM. This CDR3 comprises 14 residues. Here the CDR3 DNA reads TGTGCCAGCAGACTAGCGGGGGGGTACAATGAGCAGTTCTTC. Residues: CASRLAGGYNEQFF.

The rearrangement joins TRBV7-9 to TRBJ1-5; D perhaps matches TRBD1 (6 bases). Germline V CDR1 and CDR2: SEHNR, FQNEAQ (reference sequence). The CDR3 runs to 12 residues. The V end was cut by 5 bases, the J end by 10 bases, with 12 bases between. The CDR3: CASSRGGRPQHF. DNA of the CDR3: TGTGCCAGCAGCCGGGGGGGCAGACCCCAGCATTTT.

This sequence joins TRBV5-1 and TRBJ1-1; D might be TRBD1 (6 bases). CDR3 size: 15 residues. With 5 bases removed from V and 0 bases from J, the gap between germline ends came to 14 bases. Germline CDR1 is SGHRS and CDR2 is YFSETQ. CDR3 bases: TGCGCCAGCAGGGGGGGCGCAGGCGTGAACACTGAAGCTTTCTTT. Translation gives CASRGGAGVNTEAFF.

This clone was observed a handful of times. Other DNA sequences within the sample encode an identical CDR3. The rearrangement links TRBV7-8 to TRBJ1-2; D gene ambiguous. This CDR3 has 13 residues. The V gene lost 1 base and the J gene lost 4 bases, with 7 bases spanning the gap. Germline CDR1 reads SGHVS; CDR2 reads FQNEAQ. The CDR3 bases are TGTGCCAGCAGCTTAGAACGAGGCTATGGCTACACCTTC. Encoded protein: CASSLERGYGYTF.

Comments on this clone: Germline and junction disagree at one end, which may indicate a read error. The chain carries TRBV14 and TRBJ2-3; no clear D gene. Germline V lookup: CDR1 SGHDN, CDR2 FVKESK. CDR3 size: 15 residues. Written as DNA, the CDR3 is TGTGCCAGCAGTCAAGTCCCTAGTAGCACAGATACGCAGTATTTT. Protein product: CASSQVPSSTDTQYF. The complete variable domain, with remaining parts taken from reference TRBV14 and TRBJ2-3, reads EAGVTQFPSHSVIEKGQTVTLRCDPISGHDNLYWYRRVMGKEIKFLLHFVKESKQDESGMPNNRFLAERTGGTYSTLKVQPAELEDSGVYFCASSQVPSSTDTQYFGPGTRLTVL.

The V gene is TRBV15, the J gene TRBJ2-2; unclear D gene. Per germline, CDR1 LNHNV and CDR2 YYDKDF (reference sequence). The CDR3 is 15 amino acids. V lost 3 bases and J 0 bases, leaving 8 bases between the germline ends. CDR3 bases: TGTGCCACCAGCAGGTCTGATACGAACACCGGGGAGCTGTTTTTT. Translated, it gives CATSRSDTNTGELFF.

The chain has TRBV29-1 and TRBJ2-7; 8 nucleotides line up with TRBD2. The CDR3 loop spans 15 amino acids. Germline V gene lookup returns CDR1 SQVTM and CDR2 ANQGSEA. J was trimmed by 1 base and V by 0 bases; bases with no gene match: 5. CDR3 in amino acids: CSVEEPGLVSYEQYF. The CDR3 bases are TGCAGCGTTGAAGAACCGGGACTAGTTTCCTACGAGCAGTACTTC.

The chain has TRBV9 and TRBJ1-3, with D perhaps TRBD1 (6 bases). CDR1 is SGDLS, CDR2 YYNGEE, per germline. CDR3 length: 15 residues. V lost 0 bases and J lost 0, with 7 bases in between. The CDR3 protein is CASSVGTDSGNTIYF. The CDR3, as DNA: TGTGCCAGCAGCGTAGGGACAGACTCTGGAAACACCATATATTTT.

The sample holds many counts of this clone. At the DNA level, this CDR3 is encoded by other sequences in the same sample as well. This chain connects TRBV28 to TRBJ1-2; no reliable D call. Trimming left V 7 bases short and J 2 bases short, with 5 bases between. The CDR3 runs to 11 residues. Per germline, CDR1 MDHEN and CDR2 SYDVKM. Here the CDR3 reads CASTANYGYTF. CDR3 DNA: TGTGCCAGCACCGCGAACTATGGCTACACCTTC.

The chain has TRBV30 and TRBJ1-5; unclear D gene. The germline V and J ends were trimmed by 3 bases and 0 bases, with 12 bases remaining between them. This CDR3 has 15 amino acids. CDR1 GTSNPN and CDR2 SVGIG come from the germline V gene (reference sequence). The CDR3: CAWSPDPYSNQPQHF. As DNA, the CDR3 is TGTGCCTGGAGCCCCGACCCTTATAGCAATCAGCCCCAGCATTTT.

Worth noting for this clone: The sample contains more than one DNA sequence encoding this CDR3. CDR3 in amino acids: CASSVGSGSNQPQHF. CDR3 DNA sequence: TGTGCCAGCAGCGTAGGGTCCGGCAGCAATCAGCCCCAGCATTTT. The chain has TRBV9 and TRBJ1-5; D gene ambiguous. Trimming stripped 0 bases from V and 1 base from J, with 8 bases between. CDR1 and CDR2 from the germline V gene are SGDLS and YYNGEE. This CDR3 is 15 amino acids long.

This chain joins TRBV18 and TRBJ1-1; TRBD1 agrees at 9 bases. Germline V lookup: CDR1 KGHSH, CDR2 LQKENI. The CDR3 covers 16 residues. The V gene end was trimmed by 2 bases and the J gene end by 1 base; junction bases not matched to a gene: 5. The CDR3 loop is CASSPRTGEGNTEAFF. The CDR3 DNA is TGTGCCAGCTCACCAAGGACAGGGGAAGGGAACACTGAAGCTTTCTTT.

This chain joins TRBV7-2 and TRBJ2-1, with 9 bases fitting TRBD2. Germline-derived CDR1 and CDR2 are SGHTA and FQGNSA. Trimming at V came to 3 bases and at J to 6 bases, leaving 3 bases not matched to a gene. The CDR3 has 14 residues. DNA for the CDR3: TGTGCCAGCAGCTTCGCGGGAGGGGTCAATGAGCAGTTCTTC. Its protein product is CASSFAGGVNEQFF.

This chain connects TRBV5-4 to TRBJ2-5; 9 bases are shared with TRBD1. Looked up from germline, CDR1 is SGHNT and CDR2 is YYREEE (reference sequence). The CDR3 totals 14 residues. Trimming took 5 bases from V and 2 from J; bases not matched to a gene: 4. The CDR3 protein is CASRYDRGQETQYF. CDR3 DNA: TGTGCCAGCAGATACGACAGGGGGCAAGAGACCCAGTACTTC.